This T cell receptor beta chain was profiled in a study of T cells in Graves' hyperthyroidism and ophthalmopathy. Points from the study as a whole: Most thyroid clonotypes expanded above 0.001 appeared in blood too. Researchers report that a 13 V-J model separated ophthalmopathy from stable hyperthyroidism.

The CDR3 regions of TCR beta were amplified from RNA transcripts. A set of HTBI primers served as the primers for a first-round RT-PCR of the TCR CDR3. TCRdb called the multiplex PCR reads again in MiXCR, with one record for every CDR3 protein. The data contain hundreds of thousands of distinct CDR3 sequences, roughly 14% of them singletons. Ten or more counts support this clonotype. The antigen remains unidentified. The CDR3 has 15 residues. V dropped 5 bases and J dropped 7; count of bases not matched to a gene: 9. The clonotype was recovered from a middle-aged woman with Graves' ophthalmopathy. The chain is built from TRBV12-3 or TRBV12-4 and TRBJ2-7; 12 bases align to TRBD1. Sequenced input: blood. CDR3 nucleotides: TGTGCCAGCAGTCCTCCGGGACAGGGGGCTGAAGAGCAGTACTTC. Translated: CASSPPGQGAEEQYF.